This T cell receptor beta chain was sequenced during a study of breast tumors, draining lymph nodes, adjacent tissues. The study, taken as a whole, reports: Data only fit, rather than demonstrated, lymph node origin of most tumor T cells.

TCRdb independently ran MiXCR on the multiplex PCR reads; one entry per CDR3 protein. The table includes 50,000 to 75,000 distinct CDR3 sequences, around 52% detected once. In regard to this clonotype: The antigen is unknown.

This CDR3 has 16 residues. The germline CDR1 and CDR2 sequences are DFQATT and SNEGSKA (reference sequence). With 2 bases clipped from V and 6 bases from J, the junction kept 13 bases outside the gene matches. The TCR sequence derives from a female donor with breast cancer. Some clones in this sample may be carry-over from other donors' samples. Sequenced material: breast tumor tissue. This chain joins TRBV20-1 and TRBJ2-3, with 8 positions matching TRBD2. The CDR3 is CSARLVAGSPKDTQYF. CDR3 nucleotide sequence: TGCAGTGCTAGATTGGTAGCGGGATCGCCAAAGGATACGCAGTATTTT.